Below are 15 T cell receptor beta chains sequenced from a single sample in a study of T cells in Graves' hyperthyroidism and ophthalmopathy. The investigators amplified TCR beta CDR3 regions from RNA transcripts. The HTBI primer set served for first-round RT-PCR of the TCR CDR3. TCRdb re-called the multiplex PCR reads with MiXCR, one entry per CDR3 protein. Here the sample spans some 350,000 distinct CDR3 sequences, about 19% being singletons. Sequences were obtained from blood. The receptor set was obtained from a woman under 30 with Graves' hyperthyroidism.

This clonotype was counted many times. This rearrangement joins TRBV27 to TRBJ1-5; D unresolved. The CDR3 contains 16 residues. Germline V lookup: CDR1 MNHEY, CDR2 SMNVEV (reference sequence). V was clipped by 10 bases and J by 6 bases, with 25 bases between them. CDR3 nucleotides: TGTGCCACCCGGGCCGGCGATGGACGGATCAGTCAGCCCCAGCATTTT. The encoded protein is CATRAGDGRISQPQHF.

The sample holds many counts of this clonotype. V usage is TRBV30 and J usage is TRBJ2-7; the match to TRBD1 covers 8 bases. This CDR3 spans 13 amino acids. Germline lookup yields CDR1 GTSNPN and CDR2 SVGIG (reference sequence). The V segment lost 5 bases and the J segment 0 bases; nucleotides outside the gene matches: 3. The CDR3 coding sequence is TGTGCCTGGGGACAGGGAGCCTCCTACGAGCAGTACTTC. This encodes CAWGQGASYEQYF.

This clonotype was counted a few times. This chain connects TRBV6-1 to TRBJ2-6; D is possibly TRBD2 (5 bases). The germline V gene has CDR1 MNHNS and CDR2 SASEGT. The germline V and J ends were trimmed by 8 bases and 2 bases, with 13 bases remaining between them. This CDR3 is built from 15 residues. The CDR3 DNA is TGTGCCAGCGGGAGTGAGGGCGCTGGGGCCAACGTCCTGACTTTC. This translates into CASGSEGAGANVLTF.

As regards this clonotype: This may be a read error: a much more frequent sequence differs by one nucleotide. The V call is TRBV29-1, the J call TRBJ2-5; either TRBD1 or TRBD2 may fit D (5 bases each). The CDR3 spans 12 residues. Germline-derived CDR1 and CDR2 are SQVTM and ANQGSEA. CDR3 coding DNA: TGCAGCGCCACCGTGCAGGGAGAGATCCAGTACTTC. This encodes CSATVQGEIQYF.

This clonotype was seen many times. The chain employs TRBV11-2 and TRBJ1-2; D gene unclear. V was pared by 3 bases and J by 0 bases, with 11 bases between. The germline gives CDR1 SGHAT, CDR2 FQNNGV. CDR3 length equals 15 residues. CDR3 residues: CASSFRPASNYGYTF. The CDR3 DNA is TGTGCCAGCAGCTTTAGGCCGGCTTCTAACTATGGCTACACCTTC.

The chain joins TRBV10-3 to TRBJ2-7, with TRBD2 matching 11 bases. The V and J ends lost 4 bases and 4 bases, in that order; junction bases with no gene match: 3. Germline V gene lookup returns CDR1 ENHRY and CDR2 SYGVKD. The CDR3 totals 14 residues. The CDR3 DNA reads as TGTGCCATCAGTGGCACTAGCGGGGGATACGAGCAGTACTTC. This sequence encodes CAISGTSGGYEQYF.

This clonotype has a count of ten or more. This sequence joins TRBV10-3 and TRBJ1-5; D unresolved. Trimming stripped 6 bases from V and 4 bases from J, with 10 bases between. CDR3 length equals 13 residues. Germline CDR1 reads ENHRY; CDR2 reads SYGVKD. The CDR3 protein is CAISQSRNQPQHF. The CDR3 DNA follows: TGTGCCATCAGCCAAAGCAGAAATCAGCCCCAGCATTTT.

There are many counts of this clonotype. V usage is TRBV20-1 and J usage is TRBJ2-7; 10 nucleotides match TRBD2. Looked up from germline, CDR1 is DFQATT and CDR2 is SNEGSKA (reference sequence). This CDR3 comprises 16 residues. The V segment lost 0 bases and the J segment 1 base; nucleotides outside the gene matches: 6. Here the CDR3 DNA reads TGCAGTGCTAGAGATTTGTCTAGCGGGAGTTCCTACGAGCAGTACTTC. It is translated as CSARDLSSGSSYEQYF.

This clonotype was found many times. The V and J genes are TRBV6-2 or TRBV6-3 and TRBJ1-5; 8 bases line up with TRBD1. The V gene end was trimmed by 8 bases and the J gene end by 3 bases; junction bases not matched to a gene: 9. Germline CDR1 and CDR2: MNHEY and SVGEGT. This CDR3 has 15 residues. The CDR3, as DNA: TGTGCCAGCGAATCCGGGACAGGCTTCAATCAGCCCCAGCATTTT. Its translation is CASESGTGFNQPQHF.

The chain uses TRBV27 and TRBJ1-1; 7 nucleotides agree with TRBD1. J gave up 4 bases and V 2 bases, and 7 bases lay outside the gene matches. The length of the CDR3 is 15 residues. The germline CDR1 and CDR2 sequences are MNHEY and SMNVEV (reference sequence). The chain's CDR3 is CASSLPDRDFTEAFF. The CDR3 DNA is TGTGCCAGCAGTTTACCCGACAGGGATTTCACTGAAGCTTTCTTT.

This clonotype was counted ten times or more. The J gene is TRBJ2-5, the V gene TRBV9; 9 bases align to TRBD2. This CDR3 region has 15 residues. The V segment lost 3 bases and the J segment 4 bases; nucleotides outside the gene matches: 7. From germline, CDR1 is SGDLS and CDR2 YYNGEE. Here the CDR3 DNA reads TGTGCCAGCAGCGCCTCCTATAGCGGGGGAGAGACCCAGTACTTC. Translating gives CASSASYSGGETQYF. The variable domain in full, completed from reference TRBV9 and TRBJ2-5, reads DSGVTQTPKHLITATGQRVTLRCSPRSGDLSVYWYQQSLDQGLQFLIQYYNGEERAKGNILERFSAQQFPDLHSELNLSSLELGDSALYFCASSASYSGGETQYFGPGTRLLVL.

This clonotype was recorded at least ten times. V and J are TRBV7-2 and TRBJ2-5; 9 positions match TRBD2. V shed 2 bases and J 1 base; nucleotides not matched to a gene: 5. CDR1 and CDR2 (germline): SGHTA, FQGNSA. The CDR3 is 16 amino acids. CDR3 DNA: TGTGCCAGCAGCTTATTTAGCGGGGGCCTCCAAGAGACCCAGTACTTC. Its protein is CASSLFSGGLQETQYF. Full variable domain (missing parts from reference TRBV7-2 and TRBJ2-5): GAGVSQSPSNKVTEKGKDVELRCDPISGHTALYWYRQSLGQGLEFLIYFQGNSAPDKSGLPSDRFSAERTGGSVSTLTIQRTQQEDSAVYLCASSLFSGGLQETQYFGPGTRLLVL.

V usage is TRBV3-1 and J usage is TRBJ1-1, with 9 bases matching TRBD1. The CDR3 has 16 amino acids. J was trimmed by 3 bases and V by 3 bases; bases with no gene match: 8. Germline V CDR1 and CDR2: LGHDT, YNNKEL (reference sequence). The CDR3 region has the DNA TGTGCCAGCAGCCACGGCGGGACAGGGAGCGACACTGAAGCTTTCTTT. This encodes CASSHGGTGSDTEAFF.

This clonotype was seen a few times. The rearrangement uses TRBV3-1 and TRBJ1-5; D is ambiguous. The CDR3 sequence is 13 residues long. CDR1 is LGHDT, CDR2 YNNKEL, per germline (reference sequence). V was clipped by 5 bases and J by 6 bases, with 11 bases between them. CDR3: CASSSSRFQPQHF. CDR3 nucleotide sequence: TGTGCCAGCAGCTCCTCCAGGTTTCAGCCCCAGCATTTT.

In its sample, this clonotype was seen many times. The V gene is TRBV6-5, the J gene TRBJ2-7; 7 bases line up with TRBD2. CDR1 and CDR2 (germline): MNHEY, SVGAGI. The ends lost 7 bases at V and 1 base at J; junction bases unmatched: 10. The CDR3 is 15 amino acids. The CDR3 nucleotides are TGTGCCAGCACCCCACGGGGCGGGGGATCCTACGAGCAGTACTTC. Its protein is CASTPRGGGSYEQYF.